Following are 28 T cell receptor beta chains from one sample sequenced in a study of T cell responses to AZD1222 COVID-19 vaccine. Using immunoSEQ multiplex PCR, the repertoire was profiled, and TCRdb retains in-frame clones only, with some absent. The sample holds around 6,100 clones, around 87% seen once. Specimen: peripheral blood, collected 28 days after the second AZD1222 dose. These receptor sequences come from an adult who received the AZD1222 COVID-19 vaccine.

The genes are TRBV28 and TRBJ1-1; D unclear. The CDR3 is 15 amino acids. CDR1 and CDR2 from the germline V gene are MDHEN and SYDVKM. The germline V and J ends were trimmed by 8 bases and 2 bases, with 18 bases remaining between them. CDR3 amino acids: CASSRYKTKNTEAFF. In DNA form, the CDR3 reads TGTGCCAGCTCCAGGTATAAGACAAAAAACACTGAAGCTTTCTTT.

This rearrangement joins TRBV3-1 (or the pseudogene TRBV3-2) to TRBJ2-2, with D tentatively TRBD1 or TRBD2 (5 bases each). Deletions cut 4 bases from V and 5 bases from J, with 14 bases between. Germline V gene data show CDR1 as LGHDT and CDR2 as YNNKEL (reference sequence). The CDR3 covers 15 residues. The CDR3: CASSPPGQETGELFF. DNA for the CDR3: TGTGCCAGCAGCCCCCCGGGGCAGGAAACCGGGGAGCTGTTTTTT.

The chain uses TRBV28 and TRBJ1-1; TRBD1 is a possible D gene (6 bases). Trimming took off 8 bases at V and 4 bases at J, with 17 bases between the two ends. Germline V gene lookup returns CDR1 MDHEN and CDR2 SYDVKM. The CDR3 runs 14 residues. DNA for the CDR3: TGTGCCAGCCACCCCCCAGGGGCTCGCACTGAAGCTTTCTTT. Its translation is CASHPPGARTEAFF.

The sample holds one count of this clone. The chain recombines TRBV6-5 with TRBJ1-1; D is unclear. V dropped 7 bases and J dropped 0 bases, with 12 bases sitting between them. CDR1 and CDR2 from the germline V gene are MNHEY and SVGAGI. The CDR3 has 14 residues. The CDR3 DNA sequence: TGTGCCAGCACCTCGGCGGGGTTGAACACTGAAGCTTTCTTT. Protein product: CASTSAGLNTEAFF.

This clone was recorded once. The rearrangement joins TRBV6-2 or TRBV6-3 to TRBJ1-1; D is ambiguous. CDR1 is MNHEY and CDR2 is SVGEGT in the germline V gene. V was pared by 2 bases and J by 4 bases, with 8 bases between. CDR3 length: 13 amino acids. As DNA, the CDR3 is TGTGCCAGCAGTTACATAGGATCCACTGAAGCTTTCTTT. Encoded protein: CASSYIGSTEAFF.

This clone showed up just once. The CDR3 loop is CASKPLGGGYEQFF. The DNA of the CDR3 is TGTGCCAGCAAGCCATTGGGTGGGGGCTATGAGCAGTTCTTC. J is TRBJ2-1 and V is TRBV2; D perhaps matches TRBD1 (6 bases). The CDR3 runs 14 residues. Germline V lookup: CDR1 SNHLY, CDR2 FYNNEI. V lost 7 bases to trimming and J lost 8 bases, with 18 bases between them. The whole variable domain, remainder taken from reference TRBV2 and TRBJ2-1, is EPEVTQTPSHQVTQMGQEVILRCVPISNHLYFYWYRQILGQKVEFLVSFYNNEISEKSEIFDDQFSVERPDGSNFTLKIRSTKLEDSAMYFCASKPLGGGYEQFFGPGTRLTVL.

The chain couples TRBV24-1 to TRBJ2-2, with a possible D match to TRBD2 (6 bases). CDR1 and CDR2 from the germline V gene are KGHDR and SFDVKD. There are 17 residues in the CDR3. V lost 4 bases to trimming and J lost 6 bases, with 20 bases between them. Here the CDR3 DNA reads TGTGCCACCAGTGACCATCCTAGCGCCATCCCCCCCGGGGAGCTGTTTTTT. This translates into CATSDHPSAIPPGELFF.

The V call is TRBV24-1, the J call TRBJ2-7; 7 positions match TRBD1. The CDR3 runs 13 residues. Germline-derived CDR1 and CDR2 are KGHDR and SFDVKD. After removal of 9 bases from V and 3 bases from J, the junction contained 7 bases not matched to a gene. DNA of the CDR3: TGTGCCACCCGGGGACAGCAGGACTACGAGCAGTACTTC. Amino acid sequence: CATRGQQDYEQYF.

The gene calls are TRBV7-2 and TRBJ2-7, with 10 bases identical to TRBD2. V lost 8 bases to trimming and J lost 3 bases; unmatched junction nucleotides: 16. Germline CDR1 SGHTA, CDR2 FQGNSA. This CDR3 is built from 17 residues. For the CDR3, the DNA is TGTGCCAGCCGGGGACTAGCGACTCTCCGGGGGGGCTACGAGCAGTACTTC. Amino acid sequence: CASRGLATLRGGYEQYF.

The CDR3 DNA is TGTGCCACCAGTGACCCTGGGGCAGTTAGGGGGGAGCTGTTTTTT. This translates into CATSDPGAVRGELFF. The V call is TRBV24-1, the J call TRBJ2-2; D might be TRBD1 (5 bases). There are 15 residues in the CDR3. Trimming shortened V by 4 bases and J by 8 bases, and 16 bases separated the two germline ends. Per germline, CDR1 KGHDR and CDR2 SFDVKD.

This clone was detected a few times. The chain employs TRBV24-1 and TRBJ1-1, with 7 bases lining up with TRBD1. The CDR3 is 13 amino acids. V dropped 7 bases and J dropped 2; count of bases not matched to a gene: 3. Germline-derived CDR1 and CDR2 are KGHDR and SFDVKD. The CDR3 coding sequence is TGTGCCACCAGGGGACAGACAAACACTGAAGCTTTCTTT. Amino acids: CATRGQTNTEAFF.

The chain is built from TRBV19 and TRBJ2-7, with 8 bases matching TRBD1. J lost 5 bases, V lost 3 bases, and 6 bases had no gene match. The CDR3 is 14 residues long. Germline CDR1 LNHDA, CDR2 SQIVND (reference sequence). CDR3 in amino acids: CASSMLDRGNEQYF. CDR3 bases: TGTGCCAGTAGTATGTTAGACAGGGGCAACGAGCAGTACTTC.

This clone came up a few times. The chain carries TRBV12-3 or TRBV12-4 and TRBJ1-5; 8 positions match TRBD1. The J segment lost 3 bases and the V segment lost 5 bases, leaving 0 bases of the junction unmatched. This CDR3 spans 13 amino acids. This CDR3 is CASSQGANQPQHF. The CDR3 DNA sequence: TGTGCCAGCAGTCAGGGGGCCAATCAGCCCCAGCATTTT.

Written as DNA, the CDR3 is TGCGCCAGCAGCCAAGCCGGGACAGGGGGCCGTAATGAGCAGTTCTTC. Protein sequence: CASSQAGTGGRNEQFF. The chain carries TRBV4-3 and TRBJ2-1; 12 positions agree with TRBD1. This CDR3 is built from 16 residues. V shed 1 base, J shed 7 bases, and the junction held 5 bases outside the gene matches. Germline CDR1 is LGHNA and CDR2 is YSLEER.

The chain joins TRBV7-2 to TRBJ2-3, with 7 bases aligning to TRBD1. Losses at the gene ends were 1 base for V and 4 bases for J; bases not matched to a gene: 5. Per the germline V gene, CDR1 is SGHTA and CDR2 is FQGNSA. This CDR3 region has 15 residues. CDR3 DNA sequence: TGTGCCAGCAGCTTAGTAGGGGGCAGGGCAGATACGCAGTATTTT. Its protein is CASSLVGGRADTQYF. The variable domain in full, completed from reference TRBV7-2 and TRBJ2-3, reads GAGVSQSPSNKVTEKGKDVELRCDPISGHTALYWYRQSLGQGLEFLIYFQGNSAPDKSGLPSDRFSAERTGGSVSTLTIQRTQQEDSAVYLCASSLVGGRADTQYFGPGTRLTVL.

The DNA for the CDR3 is TGTGCCAGCAGCTTGGCCACGGTGGGTTCCTACGAGCAGTACTTC. It specifies CASSLATVGSYEQYF. This chain joins TRBV5-4 and TRBJ2-7; D not resolved. Trimming pared 0 bases from V and 1 base from J, leaving 11 bases between. The CDR3 totals 15 residues. Looked up from germline, CDR1 is SGHNT and CDR2 is YYREEE (reference sequence).

This clone was found once. This sequence joins TRBV18 and TRBJ2-2, with 7 positions matching TRBD1. V dropped 2 bases and J dropped 3; count of bases not matched to a gene: 6. This CDR3 has 16 amino acids. From germline, CDR1 is KGHSH and CDR2 LQKENI. The CDR3 nucleotides are TGTGCCAGCTCACCAAGGAACAGGGGAGACACCGGGGAGCTGTTTTTT. As protein: CASSPRNRGDTGELFF. Full variable domain (remainder filled in from reference TRBV18 and TRBJ2-2): NAGVMQNPRHLVRRRGQEARLRCSPMKGHSHVYWYRQLPEEGLKFMVYLQKENIIDESGMPKERFSAEFPKEGPSILRIQQVVRGDSAAYFCASSPRNRGDTGELFFGEGSRLTVL.

The V gene is TRBV28, the J gene TRBJ1-2; TRBD1 matches 7 bases. This CDR3 has 13 residues. In germline, CDR1 is MDHEN, CDR2 SYDVKM. The J segment lost 8 bases and the V segment lost 2 bases, leaving 5 bases of the junction unmatched. CDR3 in amino acids: CASSLTGAKGYTF. The CDR3 bases are TGTGCCAGCAGTTTAACAGGGGCGAAGGGCTACACCTTC.

The J gene is TRBJ1-2, the V gene TRBV7-2, with a possible D match to TRBD1 (5 bases). Germline V lookup: CDR1 SGHTA, CDR2 FQGNSA. The ends were cut back, 5 bases at V and 3 bases at J, with 13 bases in the middle. CDR3 length: 14 residues. The chain's CDR3 is CASSRQVGDYGYTF. CDR3 nucleotide sequence: TGTGCCAGCAGCCGGCAAGTAGGGGACTATGGCTACACCTTC.

The chain joins TRBV7-9 to TRBJ1-2; 9 nucleotides align to TRBD1. The J segment lost 8 bases and the V segment lost 5 bases, leaving 6 bases of the junction unmatched. The CDR3 contains 13 residues. Germline CDR1 and CDR2: SEHNR and FQNEAQ (reference sequence). The CDR3 sequence: CASSVIGQGGYTF. In DNA, the CDR3 is TGTGCCAGCAGCGTTATCGGACAGGGGGGCTACACCTTC.

The chain couples TRBV7-2 to TRBJ1-3; D is ambiguous. The V end was cut by 1 base, the J end by 7 bases, with 8 bases between. The germline gives CDR1 SGHTA, CDR2 FQGNSA. The CDR3 consists of 13 residues. DNA for the CDR3: TGTGCCAGCAGCTTAGTACGGGAGAACACCATATATTTT. Amino acid sequence: CASSLVRENTIYF.

The chain has TRBV6-6 and TRBJ2-7; a possible D gene is TRBD1 (5 bases). The V end lost 6 bases, the J end lost 7 bases, and 13 bases lay between the germline ends. The CDR3 is 12 residues long. Germline CDR1 reads MNHNY; CDR2 reads SVGAGI (reference sequence). The CDR3 DNA sequence: TGTGCCAGCAGCTCGACAGTCGTAGAGCAGTACTTC. This translates into CASSSTVVEQYF.

V gene TRBV18 combines with J gene TRBJ1-5; weak D call: TRBD1 (5 bases). The length of the CDR3 is 13 residues. Germline lookup yields CDR1 KGHSH and CDR2 LQKENI. The V and J ends lost 4 bases and 7 bases respectively, with 11 bases between them. CDR3 amino acids: CASSLGAGQPQHF. The DNA for the CDR3 is TGTGCCAGCTCACTAGGGGCAGGACAGCCCCAGCATTTT.

This clone was detected only a few times. The chain carries TRBV6-2 or TRBV6-3 and TRBJ2-1; 8 bases are a match to TRBD1. The CDR3 spans 11 residues. The ends lost 2 bases at V and 15 bases at J; junction bases unmatched: 3. The germline gives CDR1 MNHEY, CDR2 SVGEGT. The DNA of the CDR3 is TGTGCCAGCAGTTACCCAGGGGGCGCGTTCTTC. Its translation: CASSYPGGAFF.

The sample holds one count of this clone. This chain links TRBV7-6 with TRBJ2-3, with a weak D call TRBD2 (5 bases). The ends were cut back, 6 bases at V and 0 bases at J, with 16 bases in the middle. CDR3 length: 16 amino acids. Per the germline V gene, CDR1 is SGHVS and CDR2 is FNYEAQ. The CDR3 spells CASSLDWLASTDTQYF. CDR3 sequence (DNA): TGTGCCAGCAGTCTTGACTGGCTAGCTAGCACAGATACGCAGTATTTT.

This chain uses TRBV7-9 with TRBJ2-1; TRBD2 matches at 9 bases. The CDR3 totals 16 residues. Germline assignment: CDR1 SEHNR and CDR2 FQNEAQ (reference sequence). The V gene end was trimmed by 5 bases and the J gene end by 4 bases; junction bases not matched to a gene: 9. As DNA, the CDR3 is TGTGCCAGCAGCAGTCGGCGGGAGGGCCTGTACAATGAGCAGTTCTTC. Amino acid sequence: CASSSRREGLYNEQFF.

V and J are TRBV10-3 and TRBJ2-7; a possible D gene is TRBD1 (6 bases). The V gene's germline CDR1 is ENHRY and CDR2 SYGVKD. This CDR3 has 17 amino acids. V lost 2 bases, J lost 5 bases, and 22 bases lay in between. The CDR3, as DNA: TGTGCCATCAGTGAGAAGCTTCAGGGGCCTCTTCTCCACGAGCAGTACTTC. Its translation is CAISEKLQGPLLHEQYF.

The chain carries TRBV12-3 or TRBV12-4 and TRBJ1-2, with D possibly TRBD1 on 5 matching bases. The CDR3 runs to 13 residues. V gave up 2 bases and J gave up 4 bases, with 8 bases separating them. This CDR3 reads CASSLRGPYGYTF. Written as DNA, the CDR3 is TGTGCCAGCAGTTTAAGGGGACCCTATGGCTACACCTTC.